Listed below are T cell receptor beta chains from one sample, sequenced in a study of post-analysis software for immune sequencing data. From the PCR reads, TCRdb called clonotypes with MiXCR, one entry per CDR3 protein. The repertoire consists of roughly 540,000 distinct CDR3 sequences, with less than 40% occurring once and the leading ten covering less than 6%. What was sequenced was blood. The source is a girl aged 2 to 17 with multiple sclerosis. CDR3s include the opening cysteine and the closing phenylalanine or tryptophan. A D gene is named only where the DNA matches it firmly. Where a row states a size, it is once, few, many or the class of an expanded clone; other rows omit it.

d_call clone_size j_call v_call cdr3_aa cdr3_nt
- few TRBJ2-5 TRBV12-3/TRBV12-4 CASRPLTETQYF TGTGCCAGCAGACCCTTGACAGAGACCCAGTACTTC
- once TRBJ1-2 TRBV28 CASSRGGGSLGYTF TGTGCCAGCAGCCGGGGTGGGGGTTCTCTTGGCTACACCTTC
- many TRBJ2-3 TRBV5-1 CASSPVGTDTQYF TGTGCCAGCAGCCCCGTGGGCACAGATACGCAGTATTTT
- few TRBJ2-6 TRBV6-5 CASREQSGANVLTF TGTGCCAGCAGGGAGCAATCTGGGGCCAACGTCCTGACTTTC
- few TRBJ2-1 TRBV11-3 CASSPTGAYNEQFF TGTGCCAGCAGCCCTACCGGGGCCTACAATGAGCAGTTCTTC
- - TRBJ1-5 TRBV7-8 CASSRITPTENQPQHF TGTGCCAGCAGCCGTATTACACCAACGGAAAATCAGCCCCAGCATTTT
TRBD2 - TRBJ2-5 TRBV5-1 CASSLDLAGGRQETQYF TGCGCCAGCAGCTTGGATCTAGCGGGGGGGCGGCAAGAGACCCAGTACTTC
- - TRBJ1-1 TRBV20-1 CSARAGGTTEAFF TGCAGTGCTAGAGCGGGGGGAACGACTGAAGCTTTCTTT
- few TRBJ1-2 TRBV5-6 CASSLEGVTNYGYTF TGTGCCAGCAGCTTGGAGGGGGTAACTAACTATGGCTACACCTTC
- few TRBJ1-5 TRBV20-1 CSARGLNQPQHF TGCAGTGCTAGGGGCCTCAATCAGCCCCAGCATTTT
TRBD2 few TRBJ2-5 TRBV15 CATSREGTIQETQYF TGTGCCACCAGCAGAGAAGGGACTATCCAAGAGACCCAGTACTTC
TRBD2 few TRBJ2-5 TRBV29-1 CSVVGTSGAQETQYF TGCAGCGTGGTGGGGACTAGCGGGGCCCAAGAGACCCAGTACTTC
TRBD1 - TRBJ1-2 TRBV9 CASSETGDWVYGYTF TGTGCCAGCAGCGAGACAGGGGATTGGGTCTATGGCTACACCTTC
- once TRBJ1-1 TRBV6-5 CASSYLTLRSTEAFF TGTGCCAGCAGTTACTTGACACTCCGCTCGACTGAAGCTTTCTTT
TRBD2 - TRBJ2-3 TRBV7-2 CASSLVGPGGTDTQYF TGTGCCAGCAGCTTAGTAGGACCGGGGGGAACAGATACGCAGTATTTT
- - TRBJ2-3 TRBV7-9 CASSLFLSLSTDTQYF TGTGCCAGCAGCTTATTTTTATCACTTAGCACAGATACGCAGTATTTT
- - TRBJ1-5 TRBV20-1 CSASGWAGQPQHF TGCAGTGCTTCGGGGTGGGCGGGCCAGCCCCAGCATTTT
- many TRBJ2-7 TRBV6-2/TRBV6-3 CASSRAYEQYF TGTGCCAGCTCCCGAGCCTACGAGCAGTACTTC
TRBD1 once TRBJ1-2 TRBV6-5 CASSYLPRHHRGYGYTF TGTGCCAGCAGTTACCTCCCAAGGCACCACAGGGGCTATGGCTACACCTTC
- few TRBJ2-5 TRBV6-1 CASMRAGGETQYF TGTGCCAGCATGAGGGCTGGGGGGGAGACCCAGTACTTC
- - TRBJ2-2 TRBV6-5 CASSPLATGELFF TGTGCCAGCAGTCCCCTAGCAACCGGGGAGCTGTTTTTT
TRBD1 few TRBJ1-6 TRBV20-1 CSATQGGTGLNSPLHF TGCAGTGCTACCCAAGGTGGGACAGGCCTCAATTCACCCCTCCACTTT
- - TRBJ1-5 TRBV20-1 CSAKRSGDQPQHF TGCAGTGCCAAGCGGAGCGGCGATCAGCCCCAGCATTTT
TRBD2 few TRBJ2-7 TRBV3-1 CASSQGPAGGYEQYF TGTGCCAGCAGCCAAGGCCCAGCGGGGGGCTACGAGCAGTACTTC
- - TRBJ1-2 TRBV6-5 CASSSFRGSLWGYTF TGTGCCAGCAGTTCCTTCCGTGGGAGCTTATGGGGCTACACCTTC
TRBD1 few TRBJ1-2 TRBV5-1 CASSPYSDRGDGYTF TGCGCCAGCAGCCCATACTCCGACAGGGGCGATGGCTACACCTTC
TRBD2 few TRBJ2-7 TRBV6-5 CASRPPGGVSYEQYF TGTGCCAGCAGGCCCCCCGGGGGGGTCTCCTACGAGCAGTACTTC
TRBD2 - TRBJ2-7 TRBV12-3/TRBV12-4 CASSPGLAGSEQYF TGTGCCAGCAGCCCAGGACTAGCGGGTTCCGAGCAGTACTTC
- - TRBJ2-1 TRBV20-1 CSASRETNNEQFF TGCAGTGCTAGTAGGGAGACCAACAATGAGCAGTTCTTC
- - TRBJ1-2 TRBV3-1 CASSHDGRTKYGYTF TGTGCCAGCAGCCACGACGGCCGGACGAAATATGGCTACACCTTC
- few TRBJ1-4 TRBV4-1 CASSPVEFSTDEKLFF TGCGCCAGCAGCCCAGTAGAATTTTCGACGGATGAAAAACTGTTTTTT
- few TRBJ1-1 TRBV14 CASSPLSPGANTEAFF TGTGCCAGCAGCCCTCTCTCGCCGGGCGCTAACACTGAAGCTTTCTTT
- - TRBJ1-2 TRBV29-1 CSGAYINYGYTF TGCAGCGGTGCTTACATAAACTATGGCTACACCTTC
- - TRBJ1-2 TRBV20-1 CSAAGVQNYGYTF TGCAGTGCCGCGGGGGTACAGAACTATGGCTACACCTTC
TRBD1 - TRBJ1-1 TRBV10-3 CAISESRGMNTGAFF TGTGCCATCAGTGAGTCCAGGGGGATGAACACTGGAGCTTTCTTT
TRBD1 few TRBJ1-2 TRBV10-2 CASSPRQGTNYGYTF TGCGCCAGCAGTCCTAGACAGGGGACTAACTATGGCTACACCTTC
TRBD1 few TRBJ2-1 TRBV7-8 CASSLGLGTGDNEQFF TGTGCCAGCAGCTTAGGTTTGGGGACAGGGGATAATGAGCAGTTCTTC
TRBD1 - TRBJ1-1 TRBV6-5 CASSYEQGAGAFF TGTGCCAGCAGTTATGAGCAGGGGGCAGGGGCTTTCTTT